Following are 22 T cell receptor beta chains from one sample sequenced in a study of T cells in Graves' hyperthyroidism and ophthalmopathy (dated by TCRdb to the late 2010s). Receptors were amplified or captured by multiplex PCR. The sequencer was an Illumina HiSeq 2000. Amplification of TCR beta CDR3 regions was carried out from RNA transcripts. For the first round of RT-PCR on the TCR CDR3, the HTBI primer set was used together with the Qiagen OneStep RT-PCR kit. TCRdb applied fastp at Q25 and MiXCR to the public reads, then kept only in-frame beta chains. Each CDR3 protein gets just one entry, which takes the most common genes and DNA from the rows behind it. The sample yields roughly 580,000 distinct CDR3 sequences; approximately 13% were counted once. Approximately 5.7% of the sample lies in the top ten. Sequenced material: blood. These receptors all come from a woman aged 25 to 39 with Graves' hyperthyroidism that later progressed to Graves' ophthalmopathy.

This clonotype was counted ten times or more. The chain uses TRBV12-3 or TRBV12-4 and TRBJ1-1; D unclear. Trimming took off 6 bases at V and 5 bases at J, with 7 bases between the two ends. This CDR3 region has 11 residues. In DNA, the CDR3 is TGTGCCAGCAGCGAGACAACTGAAGCTTTCTTT. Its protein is CASSETTEAFF.

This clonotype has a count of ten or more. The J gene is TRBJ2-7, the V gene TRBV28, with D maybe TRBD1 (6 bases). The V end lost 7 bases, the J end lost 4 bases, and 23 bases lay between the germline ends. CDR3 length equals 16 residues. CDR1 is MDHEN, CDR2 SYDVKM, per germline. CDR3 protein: CASNYRRTELEYEQYF. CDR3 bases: TGTGCCAGCAACTACCGAAGGACAGAGCTAGAATACGAGCAGTACTTC.

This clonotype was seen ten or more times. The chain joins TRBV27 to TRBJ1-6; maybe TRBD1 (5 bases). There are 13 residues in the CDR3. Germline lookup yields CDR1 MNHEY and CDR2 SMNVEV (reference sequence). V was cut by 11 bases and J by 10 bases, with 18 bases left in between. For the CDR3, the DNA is TGTGCCGGGACCCCTTTTGGAGGATCACCCCTCCACTTT. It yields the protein CAGTPFGGSPLHF.

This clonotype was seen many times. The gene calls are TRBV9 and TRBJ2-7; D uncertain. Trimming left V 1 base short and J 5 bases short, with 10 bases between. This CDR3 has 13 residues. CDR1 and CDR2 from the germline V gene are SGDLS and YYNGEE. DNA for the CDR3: TGTGCCAGCAGCGTACAGGTTTCTGACGAGCAGTACTTC. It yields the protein CASSVQVSDEQYF.

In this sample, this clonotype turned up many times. For the CDR3, the DNA is TGTGCCAGCAGCCAATCGAGGGGTAGTCTCACTGAAGCTTTCTTT. Amino acids: CASSQSRGSLTEAFF. This chain connects TRBV11-3 to TRBJ1-1; the D gene is possibly TRBD1 (5 bases). V lost 5 bases, J lost 4 bases, and 17 bases lay in between. CDR3 length equals 15 residues. The germline V gene has CDR1 SGHNT and CDR2 YENEEA.

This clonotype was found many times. The CDR3 DNA is TGTGCCAGCAGCTTGGGTGGGGTAGGGGAAGAGACCCAGTACTTC. It is translated as CASSLGGVGEETQYF. The chain is built from TRBV5-8 and TRBJ2-5, with a tentative D call TRBD1 (5 bases). The CDR3 covers 15 residues. Germline CDR1 reads SGHTS; CDR2 reads YDEGEE. V gave up 0 bases and J gave up 3 bases, with 12 bases separating them.

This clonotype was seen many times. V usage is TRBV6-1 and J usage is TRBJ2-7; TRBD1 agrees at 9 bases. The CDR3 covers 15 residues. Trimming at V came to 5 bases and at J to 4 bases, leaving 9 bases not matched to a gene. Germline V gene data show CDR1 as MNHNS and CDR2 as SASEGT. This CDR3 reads CASSRTGTGFYEQYF. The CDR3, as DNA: TGTGCCAGCAGTAGAACCGGGACAGGGTTTTACGAGCAGTACTTC.

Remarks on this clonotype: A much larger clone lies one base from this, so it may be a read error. The CDR3 spells CTSSPPATDEAFF. CDR3 bases: TGTACCAGCTCACCACCTGCGACAGATGAAGCTTTCTTT. The chain couples TRBV18 to TRBJ1-1, with D tentatively TRBD1 (5 bases). In germline, CDR1 is KGHSH, CDR2 LQKENI. The CDR3 consists of 13 residues.

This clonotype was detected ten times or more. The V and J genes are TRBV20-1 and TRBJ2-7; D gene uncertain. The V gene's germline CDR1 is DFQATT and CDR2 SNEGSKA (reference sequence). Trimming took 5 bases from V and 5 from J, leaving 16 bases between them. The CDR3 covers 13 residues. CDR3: CSAVSPPHHEQYF. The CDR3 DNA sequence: TGCAGTGCTGTGAGCCCACCTCACCACGAGCAGTACTTC.

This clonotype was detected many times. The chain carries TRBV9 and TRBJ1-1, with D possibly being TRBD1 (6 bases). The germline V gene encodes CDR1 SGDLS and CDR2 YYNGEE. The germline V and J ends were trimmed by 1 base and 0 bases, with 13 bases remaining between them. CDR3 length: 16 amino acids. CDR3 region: CASSVNRDMLNTEAFF. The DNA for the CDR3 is TGTGCCAGCAGCGTAAATAGGGACATGTTGAACACTGAAGCTTTCTTT.

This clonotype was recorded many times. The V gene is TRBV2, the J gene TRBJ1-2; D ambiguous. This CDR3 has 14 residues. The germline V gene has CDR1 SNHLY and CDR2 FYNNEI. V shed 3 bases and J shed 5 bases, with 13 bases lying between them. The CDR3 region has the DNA TGTGCCAGCAGTGAGGTCGACAAAACATATGGCTACACCTTC. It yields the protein CASSEVDKTYGYTF.

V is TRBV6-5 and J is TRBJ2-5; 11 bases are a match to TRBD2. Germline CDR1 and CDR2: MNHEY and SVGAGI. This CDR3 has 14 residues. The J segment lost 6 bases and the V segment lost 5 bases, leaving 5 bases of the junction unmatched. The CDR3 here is CASSTSGSDQTQYF. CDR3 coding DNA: TGTGCCAGCAGTACTAGCGGGAGTGATCAGACCCAGTACTTC.

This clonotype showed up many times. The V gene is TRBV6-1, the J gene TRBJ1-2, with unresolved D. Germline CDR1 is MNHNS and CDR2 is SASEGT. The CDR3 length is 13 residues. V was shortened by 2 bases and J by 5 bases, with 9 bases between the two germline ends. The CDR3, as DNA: TGTGCCAGCAGTGAATCGGACTGGTATGGCTACACCTTC. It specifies CASSESDWYGYTF.

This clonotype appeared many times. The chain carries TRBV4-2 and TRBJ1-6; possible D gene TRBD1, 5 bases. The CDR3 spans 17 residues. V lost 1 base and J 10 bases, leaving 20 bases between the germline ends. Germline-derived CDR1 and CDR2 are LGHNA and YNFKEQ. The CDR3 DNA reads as TGTGCCAGCAGCCAAGTTGCCGGGACCAGTATAGGCTCACCCCTCCACTTT. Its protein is CASSQVAGTSIGSPLHF.

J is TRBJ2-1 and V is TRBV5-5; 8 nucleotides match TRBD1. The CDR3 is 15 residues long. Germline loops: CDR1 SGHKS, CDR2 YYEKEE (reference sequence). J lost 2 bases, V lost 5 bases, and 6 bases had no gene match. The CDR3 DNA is TGTGCCAGCAGTACAGGACAGGGACCCTACAATGAGCAGTTCTTC. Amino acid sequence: CASSTGQGPYNEQFF.

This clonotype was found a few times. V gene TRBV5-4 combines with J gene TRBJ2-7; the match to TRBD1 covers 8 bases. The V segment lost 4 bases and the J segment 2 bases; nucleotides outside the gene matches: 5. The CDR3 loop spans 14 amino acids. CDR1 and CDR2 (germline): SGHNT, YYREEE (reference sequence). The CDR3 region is CASSTGDRPYEQYF. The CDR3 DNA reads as TGTGCCAGCAGCACAGGGGACAGGCCCTACGAGCAGTACTTC. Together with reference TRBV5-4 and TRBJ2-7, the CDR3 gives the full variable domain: ETGVTQSPTHLIKTRGQQVTLRCSSQSGHNTVSWYQQALGQGPQFIFQYYREEENGRGNFPPRFSGLQFPNYSSELNVNALELDDSALYLCASSTGDRPYEQYFGPGTRLTVT.

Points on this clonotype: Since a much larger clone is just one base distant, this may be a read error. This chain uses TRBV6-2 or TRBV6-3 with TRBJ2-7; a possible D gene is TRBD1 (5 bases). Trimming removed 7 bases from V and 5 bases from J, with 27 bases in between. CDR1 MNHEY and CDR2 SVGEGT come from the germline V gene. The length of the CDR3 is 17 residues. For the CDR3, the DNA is TGTGCCAGCATTACAGGCACAGGTTTAAGAAGCCTCCACGAGCAGTACTTC. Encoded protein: CASITGTGLRSLHEQYF.

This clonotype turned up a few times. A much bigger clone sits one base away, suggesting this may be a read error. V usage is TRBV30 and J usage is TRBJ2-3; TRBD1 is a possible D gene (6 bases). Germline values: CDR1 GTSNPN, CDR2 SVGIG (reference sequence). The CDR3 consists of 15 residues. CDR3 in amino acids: CAWRVAVRRTDAQYF. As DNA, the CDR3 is TGTGCCTGGCGTGTGGCGGTTCGAAGGACAGATGCGCAGTATTTT.

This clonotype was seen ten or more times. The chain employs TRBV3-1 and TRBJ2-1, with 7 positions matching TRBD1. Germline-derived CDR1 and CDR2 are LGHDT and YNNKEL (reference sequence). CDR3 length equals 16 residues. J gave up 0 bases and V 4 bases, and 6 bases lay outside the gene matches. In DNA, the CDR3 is TGTGCCAGCAGCCCCGGGACAGACTTCTCCTACAATGAGCAGTTCTTC. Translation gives CASSPGTDFSYNEQFF.

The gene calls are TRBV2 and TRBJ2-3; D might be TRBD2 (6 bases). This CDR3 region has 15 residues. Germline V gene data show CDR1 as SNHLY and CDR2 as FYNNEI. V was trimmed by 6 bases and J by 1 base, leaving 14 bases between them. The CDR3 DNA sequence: TGTGCCAGCAGCGGGCAGGGCGGGGGCACAGATACGCAGTATTTT. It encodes CASSGQGGGTDTQYF. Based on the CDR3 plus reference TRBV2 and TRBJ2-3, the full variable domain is EPEVTQTPSHQVTQMGQEVILRCVPISNHLYFYWYRQILGQKVEFLVSFYNNEISEKSEIFDDQFSVERPDGSNFTLKIRSTKLEDSAMYFCASSGQGGGTDTQYFGPGTRLTVL.

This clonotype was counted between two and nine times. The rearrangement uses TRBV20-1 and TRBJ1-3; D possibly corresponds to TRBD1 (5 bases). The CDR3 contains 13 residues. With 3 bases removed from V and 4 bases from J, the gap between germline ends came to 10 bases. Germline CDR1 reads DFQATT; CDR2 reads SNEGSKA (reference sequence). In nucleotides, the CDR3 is TGCAGTGCTAGTAGAGGGGCAGGAAACACCATATATTTT. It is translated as CSASRGAGNTIYF.

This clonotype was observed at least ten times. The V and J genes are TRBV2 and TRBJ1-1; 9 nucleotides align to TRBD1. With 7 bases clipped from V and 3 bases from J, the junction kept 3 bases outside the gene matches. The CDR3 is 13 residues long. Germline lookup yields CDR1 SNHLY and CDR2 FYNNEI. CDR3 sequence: CASIRDRDTEAFF. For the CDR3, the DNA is TGTGCCAGCATCAGGGACAGGGACACTGAAGCTTTCTTT.